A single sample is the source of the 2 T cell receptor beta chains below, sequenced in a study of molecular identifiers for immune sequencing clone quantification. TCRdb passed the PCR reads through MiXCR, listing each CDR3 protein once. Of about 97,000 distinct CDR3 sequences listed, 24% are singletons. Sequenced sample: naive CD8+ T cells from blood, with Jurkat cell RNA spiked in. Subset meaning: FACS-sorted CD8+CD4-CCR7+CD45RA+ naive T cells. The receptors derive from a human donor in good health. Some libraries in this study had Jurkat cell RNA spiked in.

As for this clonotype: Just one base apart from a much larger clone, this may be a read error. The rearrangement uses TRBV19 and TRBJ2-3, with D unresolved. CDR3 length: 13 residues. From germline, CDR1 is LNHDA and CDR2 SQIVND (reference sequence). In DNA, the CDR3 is TGTGCCAGTAGTATTTGGAGCACAGATGCGCAGTATTTT. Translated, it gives CASSIWSTDAQYF.

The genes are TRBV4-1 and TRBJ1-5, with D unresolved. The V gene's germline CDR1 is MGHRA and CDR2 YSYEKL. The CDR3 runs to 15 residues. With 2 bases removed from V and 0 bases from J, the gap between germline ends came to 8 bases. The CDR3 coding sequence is TGCGCCAGCAGCCAATCCCCCGATAGCAATCAGCCCCAGCATTTT. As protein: CASSQSPDSNQPQHF.